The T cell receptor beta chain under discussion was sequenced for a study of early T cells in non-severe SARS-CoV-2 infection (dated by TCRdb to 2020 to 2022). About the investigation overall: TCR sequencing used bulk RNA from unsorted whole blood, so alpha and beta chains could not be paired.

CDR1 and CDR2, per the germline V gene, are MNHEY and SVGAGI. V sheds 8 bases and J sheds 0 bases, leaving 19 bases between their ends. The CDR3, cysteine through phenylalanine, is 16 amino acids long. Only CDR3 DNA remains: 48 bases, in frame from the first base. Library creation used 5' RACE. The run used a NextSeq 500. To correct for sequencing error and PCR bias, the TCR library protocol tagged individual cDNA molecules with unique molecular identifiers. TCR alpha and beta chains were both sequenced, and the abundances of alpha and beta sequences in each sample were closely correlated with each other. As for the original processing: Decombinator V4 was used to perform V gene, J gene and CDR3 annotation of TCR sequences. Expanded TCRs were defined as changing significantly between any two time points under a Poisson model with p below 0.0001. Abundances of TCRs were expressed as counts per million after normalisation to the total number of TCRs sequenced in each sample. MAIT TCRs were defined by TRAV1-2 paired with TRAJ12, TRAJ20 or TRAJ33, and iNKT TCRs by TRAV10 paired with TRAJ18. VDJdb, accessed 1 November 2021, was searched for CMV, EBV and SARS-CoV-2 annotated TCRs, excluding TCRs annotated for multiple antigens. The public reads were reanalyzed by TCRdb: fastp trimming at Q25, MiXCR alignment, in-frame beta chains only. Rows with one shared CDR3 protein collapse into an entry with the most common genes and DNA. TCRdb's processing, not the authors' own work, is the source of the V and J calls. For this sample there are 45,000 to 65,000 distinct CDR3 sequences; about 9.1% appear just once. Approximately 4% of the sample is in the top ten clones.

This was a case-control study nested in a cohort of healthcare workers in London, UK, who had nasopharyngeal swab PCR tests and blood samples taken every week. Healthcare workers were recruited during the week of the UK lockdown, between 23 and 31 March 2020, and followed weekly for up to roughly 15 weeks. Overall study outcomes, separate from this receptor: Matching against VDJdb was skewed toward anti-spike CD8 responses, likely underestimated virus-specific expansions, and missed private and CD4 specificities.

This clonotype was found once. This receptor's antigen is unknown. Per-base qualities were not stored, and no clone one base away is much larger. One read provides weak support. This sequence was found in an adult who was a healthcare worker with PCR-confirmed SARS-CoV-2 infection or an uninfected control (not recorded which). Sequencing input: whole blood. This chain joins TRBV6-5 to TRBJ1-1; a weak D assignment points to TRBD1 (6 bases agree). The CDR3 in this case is CASHLQGGVMNTEAFF. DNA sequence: TGTGCCAGCCATCTACAGGGCGGGGTCATGAACACTGAAGCTTTCTTT.